This T cell receptor beta chain was captured by sequencing in a study of vaccination effects on CD4 cells after COVID-19. Findings and limits, study-wide: From healthy vaccinees, only 1 of 255 vaccine-induced clones also reacted to common cold coronaviruses. Marked clonal contraction was seen in infection- and vaccine-induced clones late after vaccination.

This table comes from immunoSEQ multiplex PCR, and its TCRdb copy is limited to in-frame clones, with some not included. The sample lists approximately 30,000 clones; approximately 76% were seen once. This clone was seen just once. Its antigen is unknown. The CDR3 length is 15 residues. The V gene end was trimmed by 3 bases and the J gene end by 8 bases; junction bases not matched to a gene: 9. The germline CDR1 and CDR2 sequences are SGHNT and YYREEE (reference sequence). Pools of viral peptides were used by the ViraFEST assay to expand antigen-specific CD4+ T cells ahead of sequencing. Investigators separated out CD4+ T cells once around nine days of culture had passed. Prior SARS-CoV-2 infection was absent in the vaccine recipients, as shown by negative nucleocapsid antibodies. IL-2 at 10 IU/ml and peptides at 8.5 to 10 ug/ml were added to cultured PBMC, approximately 2 million per well.

Sequences were derived from CD4+ T cells from PBMCs cultured with SARS-CoV-2 spike peptides, sampled before COVID-19 vaccination. This chain uses TRBV5-4 with TRBJ1-5; 9 positions match TRBD1. The TCR was taken from a human donor who received a COVID-19 vaccine. Here the CDR3 DNA reads TGTGCCAGCAGCTCCGTCCCGGGACAGGGAAAGCCCCAGCATTTT. Translation: CASSSVPGQGKPQHF.